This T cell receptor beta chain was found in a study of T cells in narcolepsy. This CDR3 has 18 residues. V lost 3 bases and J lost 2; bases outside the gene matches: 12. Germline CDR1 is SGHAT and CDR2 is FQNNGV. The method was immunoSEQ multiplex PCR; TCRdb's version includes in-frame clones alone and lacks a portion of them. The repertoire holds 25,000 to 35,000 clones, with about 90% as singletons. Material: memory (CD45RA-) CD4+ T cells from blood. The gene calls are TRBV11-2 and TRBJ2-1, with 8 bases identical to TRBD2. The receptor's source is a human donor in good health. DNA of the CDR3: TGTGCCAGCAGCTTCGGTGTTACTAAGCGGGGGCCCTACAATGAGCAGTTCTTC. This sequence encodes CASSFGVTKRGPYNEQFF. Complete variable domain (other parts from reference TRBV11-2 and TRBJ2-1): EAGVAQSPRYKIIEKRQSVAFWCNPISGHATLYWYQQILGQGPKLLIQFQNNGVVDDSQLPKDRFSAERLKGVDSTLKIQPAKLEDSAVYLCASSFGVTKRGPYNEQFFGPGTRLTVL.